The T cell receptor beta chain described here comes from a study of blood T cell repertoires in COVID-19. Study information: Sites across the United States, Italy and Spain contributed samples from acute and convalescent COVID-19. PBMCs, B-cell-depleted T cells, or T cells provided the cDNA or gDNA that made up the material.

This CDR3 contains 15 residues. Germline CDR1 is MGHRA and CDR2 is YSYEKL. V gave up 6 bases and J gave up 5 bases; unmatched junction bases: 4. How the authors handled the data: Estimated nucleated cell counts came from reference gene primer amplification. TCRdb's table, derived via immunoSEQ multiplex PCR, lists solely in-frame clones and lacks some. V, J and clone size are taken as reported in that table, and D and trimming were inferred from the DNA itself. The sample has roughly 280,000 clones, approximately 86% seen once; the top ten hold around 3.6%. The chain has TRBV4-1 and TRBJ1-6, with 10 nucleotides matching TRBD1. The sequence came from a man aged 18 to 30 with active or convalescent COVID-19. The sequenced sample consisted of peripheral blood. CDR3 sequence: CASRPGQGDNSPLHF. In nucleotides, the CDR3 is TGCGCCAGCAGACCCGGACAGGGGGATAATTCACCCCTCCACTTT.